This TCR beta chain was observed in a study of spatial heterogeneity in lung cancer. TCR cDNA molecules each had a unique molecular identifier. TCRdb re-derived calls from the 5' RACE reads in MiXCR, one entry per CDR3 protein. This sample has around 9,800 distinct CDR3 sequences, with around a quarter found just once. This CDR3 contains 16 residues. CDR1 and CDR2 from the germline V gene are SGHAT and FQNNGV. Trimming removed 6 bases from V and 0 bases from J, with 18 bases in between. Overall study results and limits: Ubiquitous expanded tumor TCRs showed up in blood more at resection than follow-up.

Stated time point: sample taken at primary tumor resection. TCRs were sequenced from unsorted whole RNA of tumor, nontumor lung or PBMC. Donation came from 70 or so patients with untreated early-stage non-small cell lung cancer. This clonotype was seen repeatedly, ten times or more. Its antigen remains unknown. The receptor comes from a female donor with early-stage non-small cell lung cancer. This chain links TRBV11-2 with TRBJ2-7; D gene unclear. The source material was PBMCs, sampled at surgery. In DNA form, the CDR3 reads TGTGCCAGCAGTCCCCTCAGCAGAAGGAGCTCCTACGAGCAGTACTTC. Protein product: CASSPLSRRSSYEQYF.